This TCR beta chain was obtained from a study of blood T cell repertoires in COVID-19. About the study: Samples taken during acute and convalescent COVID-19 were collected in the United States, Italy and Spain.

There are 13 residues in the CDR3. In the authors' methods: Amplification of reference gene primers was used by the study to estimate nucleated cell counts. Only in-frame clones appear in the TCRdb table, and some are missing; sequencing was by immunoSEQ multiplex PCR. V and J calls and clone size are those listed in that table; D and trimming were worked out from the DNA. This table holds about 320,000 clones, roughly 89% found once. Across fewer than 25 US areas, participants ranged in age from about 18 to 100 years. The study counted Cohort 3 donors as recovered given two negative PCRs, clearance, or symptom resolution.

The V and J genes are TRBV21-1 and TRBJ1-1. TRBV21-1 is annotated as a pseudogene. This clonotype was sampled from a man aged 55 to 69 who had recovered from COVID-19. The sequencing input was PBMCs or T cells enriched from blood (not recorded which). The CDR3 region is CASSKDRRDEAFF. CDR3 sequence (DNA): TGTGCCAGCAGCAAAGACAGGAGGGATGAAGCTTTCTTT.